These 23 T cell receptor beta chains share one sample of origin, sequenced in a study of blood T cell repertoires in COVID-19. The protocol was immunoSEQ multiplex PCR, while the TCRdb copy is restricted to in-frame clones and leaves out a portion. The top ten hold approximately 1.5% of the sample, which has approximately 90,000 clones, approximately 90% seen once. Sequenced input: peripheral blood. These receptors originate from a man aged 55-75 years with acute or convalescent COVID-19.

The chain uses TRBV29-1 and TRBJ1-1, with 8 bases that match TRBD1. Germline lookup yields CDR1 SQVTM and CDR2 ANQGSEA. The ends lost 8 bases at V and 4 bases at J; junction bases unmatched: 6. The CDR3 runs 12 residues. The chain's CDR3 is CSFRQGSTEAFF. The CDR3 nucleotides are TGCAGCTTCCGACAGGGGAGCACTGAAGCTTTCTTT.

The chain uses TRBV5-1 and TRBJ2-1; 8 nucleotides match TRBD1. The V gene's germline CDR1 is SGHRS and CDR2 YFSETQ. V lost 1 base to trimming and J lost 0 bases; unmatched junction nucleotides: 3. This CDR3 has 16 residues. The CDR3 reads CASSLNGQGSYNEQFF. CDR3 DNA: TGCGCCAGCAGCTTGAACGGACAGGGCTCCTACAATGAGCAGTTCTTC. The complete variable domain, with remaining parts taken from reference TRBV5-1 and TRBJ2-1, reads KAGVTQTPRYLIKTRGQQVTLSCSPISGHRSVSWYQQTPGQGLQFLFEYFSETQRNKGNFPGRFSGRQFSNSRSEMNVSTLELGDSALYLCASSLNGQGSYNEQFFGPGTRLTVL.

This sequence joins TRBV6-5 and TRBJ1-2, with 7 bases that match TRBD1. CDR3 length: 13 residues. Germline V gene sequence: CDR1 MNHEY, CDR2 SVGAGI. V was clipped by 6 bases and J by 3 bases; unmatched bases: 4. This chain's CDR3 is CASRTGQDYGYTF. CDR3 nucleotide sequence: TGTGCCAGCAGAACCGGACAGGACTATGGCTACACCTTC.

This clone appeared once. The CDR3 here is CACSSQGGRSPLHF. In DNA form, the CDR3 reads TGTGCCTGCTCCTCCCAGGGTGGTAGGTCACCCCTCCACTTT. The chain uses TRBV30 and TRBJ1-6; D perhaps matches TRBD1 (5 bases). This CDR3 region has 14 residues. V lost 6 bases, J lost 10 bases, and 19 bases lay in between. Germline V CDR1 and CDR2: GTSNPN, SVGIG (reference sequence).

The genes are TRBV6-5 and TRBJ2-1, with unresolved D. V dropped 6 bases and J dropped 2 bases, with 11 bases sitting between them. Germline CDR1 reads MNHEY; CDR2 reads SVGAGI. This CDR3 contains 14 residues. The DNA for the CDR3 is TGTGCCAGCAGGAATCGGGTAACCTACAATGAGCAGTTCTTC. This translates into CASRNRVTYNEQFF.

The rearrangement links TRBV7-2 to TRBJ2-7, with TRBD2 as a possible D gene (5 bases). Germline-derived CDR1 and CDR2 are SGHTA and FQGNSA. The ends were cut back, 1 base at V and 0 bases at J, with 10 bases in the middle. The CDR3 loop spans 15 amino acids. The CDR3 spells CASSLVSGSSYEQYV. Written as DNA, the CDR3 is TGTGCCAGCAGCTTAGTTTCGGGGTCCTCCTACGAGCAGTACGTC.

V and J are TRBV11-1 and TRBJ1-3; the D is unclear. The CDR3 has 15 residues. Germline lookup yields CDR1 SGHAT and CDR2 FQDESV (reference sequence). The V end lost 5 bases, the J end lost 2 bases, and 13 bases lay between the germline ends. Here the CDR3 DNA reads TGTGCCAGCAGCCCAGGTTTTGGTCCTGGAAACACCATATATTTT. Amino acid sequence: CASSPGFGPGNTIYF.

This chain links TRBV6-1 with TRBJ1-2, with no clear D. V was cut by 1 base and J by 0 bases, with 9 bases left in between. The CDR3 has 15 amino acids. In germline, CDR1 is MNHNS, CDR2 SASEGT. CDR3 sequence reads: CASSEGGEPNYGYTF. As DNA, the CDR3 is TGTGCCAGCAGTGAAGGGGGAGAACCTAACTATGGCTACACCTTC.

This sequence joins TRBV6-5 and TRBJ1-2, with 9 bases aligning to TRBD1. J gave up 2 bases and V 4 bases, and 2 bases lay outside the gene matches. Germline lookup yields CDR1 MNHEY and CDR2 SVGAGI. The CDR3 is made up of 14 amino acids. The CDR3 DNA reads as TGTGCCAGCAGTTCGACAGGGGGAAACTATGGCTACACCTTC. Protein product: CASSSTGGNYGYTF.

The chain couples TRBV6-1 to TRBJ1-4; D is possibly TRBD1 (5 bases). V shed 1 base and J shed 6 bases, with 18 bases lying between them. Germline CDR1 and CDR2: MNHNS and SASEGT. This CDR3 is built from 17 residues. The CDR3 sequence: CASSEVMGLGGDEKLFF. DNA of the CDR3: TGTGCCAGCAGTGAAGTGATGGGCCTTGGAGGGGATGAAAAACTGTTTTTT.

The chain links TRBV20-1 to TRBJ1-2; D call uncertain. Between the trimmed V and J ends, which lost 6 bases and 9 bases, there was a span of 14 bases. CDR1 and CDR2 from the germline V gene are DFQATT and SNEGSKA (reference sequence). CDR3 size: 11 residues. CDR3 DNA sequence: TGCAGTGCCCCCGAGGCGGCCCGCTACACCTTC. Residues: CSAPEAARYTF.

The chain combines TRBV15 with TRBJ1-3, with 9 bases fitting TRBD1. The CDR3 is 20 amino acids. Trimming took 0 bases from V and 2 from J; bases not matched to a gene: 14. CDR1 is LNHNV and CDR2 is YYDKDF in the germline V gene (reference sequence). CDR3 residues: CATSRDRGTGGFLAGNTIYF. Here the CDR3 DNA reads TGTGCCACCAGCAGAGATAGAGGCACAGGGGGCTTTCTGGCTGGAAACACCATATATTTT. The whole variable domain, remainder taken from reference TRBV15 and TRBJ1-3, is DAMVIQNPRYQVTQFGKPVTLSCSQTLNHNVMYWYQQKSSQAPKLLFHYYDKDFNNEADTPDNFQSRRPNTSFCFLDIRSPGLGDTAMYLCATSRDRGTGGFLAGNTIYFGEGSWLTVV.

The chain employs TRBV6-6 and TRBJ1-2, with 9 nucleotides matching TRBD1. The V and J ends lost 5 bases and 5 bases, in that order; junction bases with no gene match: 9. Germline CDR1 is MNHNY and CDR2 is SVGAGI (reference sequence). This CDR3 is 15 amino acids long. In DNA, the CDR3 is TGTGCCAGCAGTACGATGACAGGGGGTTGGTATGGCTACACCTTC. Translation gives CASSTMTGGWYGYTF.

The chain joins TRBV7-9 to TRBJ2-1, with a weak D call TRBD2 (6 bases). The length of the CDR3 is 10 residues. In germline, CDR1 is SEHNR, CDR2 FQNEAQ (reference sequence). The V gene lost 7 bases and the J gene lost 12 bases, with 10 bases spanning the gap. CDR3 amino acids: CASNRLGQFF. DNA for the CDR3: TGTGCCAGCAACCGACTAGGGCAGTTCTTC.

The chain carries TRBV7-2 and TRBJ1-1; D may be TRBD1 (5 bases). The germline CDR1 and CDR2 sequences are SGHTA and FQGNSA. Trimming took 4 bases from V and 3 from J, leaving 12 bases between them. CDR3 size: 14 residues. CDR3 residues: CASSSWGGYTEAFF. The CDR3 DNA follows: TGTGCCAGCAGCTCCTGGGGGGGTTACACTGAAGCTTTCTTT.

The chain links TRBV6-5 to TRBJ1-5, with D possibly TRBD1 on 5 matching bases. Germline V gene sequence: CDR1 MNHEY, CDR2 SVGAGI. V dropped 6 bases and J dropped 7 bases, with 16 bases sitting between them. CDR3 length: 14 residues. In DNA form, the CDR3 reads TGTGCCAGCAGGGGGATCGGGGGTAGACAGCCCCAGCATTTT. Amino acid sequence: CASRGIGGRQPQHF.

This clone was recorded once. The CDR3 bases are TGTGCCAGCAGTAACAGGGTTACCTACGAGCAGTACTTC. This codes for CASSNRVTYEQYF. This sequence joins TRBV6-5 and TRBJ2-7; D is perhaps TRBD1 (6 bases). The germline V and J ends were trimmed by 5 bases and 2 bases, with 10 bases remaining between them. Germline V gene sequence: CDR1 MNHEY, CDR2 SVGAGI. The CDR3 loop spans 13 amino acids.

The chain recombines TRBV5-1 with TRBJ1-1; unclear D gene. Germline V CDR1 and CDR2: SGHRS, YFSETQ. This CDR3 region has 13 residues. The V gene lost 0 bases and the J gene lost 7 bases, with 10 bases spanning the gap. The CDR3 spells CASSLADGNEAFF. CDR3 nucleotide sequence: TGCGCCAGCAGCTTGGCCGACGGGAATGAAGCTTTCTTT.

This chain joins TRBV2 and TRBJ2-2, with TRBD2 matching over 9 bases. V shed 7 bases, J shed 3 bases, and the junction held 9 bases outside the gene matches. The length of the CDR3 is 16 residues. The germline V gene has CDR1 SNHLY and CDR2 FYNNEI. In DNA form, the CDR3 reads TGTGCCAGCATGGGTAGCGGGGGCCGCGACACCGGGGAGCTGTTTTTT. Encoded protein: CASMGSGGRDTGELFF.

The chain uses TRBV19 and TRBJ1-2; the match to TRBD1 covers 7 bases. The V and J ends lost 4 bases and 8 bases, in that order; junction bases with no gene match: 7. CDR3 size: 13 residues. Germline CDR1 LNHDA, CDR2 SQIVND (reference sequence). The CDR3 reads CASSREQGTGYTF. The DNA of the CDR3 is TGTGCCAGTAGTAGAGAACAGGGGACGGGCTACACCTTC. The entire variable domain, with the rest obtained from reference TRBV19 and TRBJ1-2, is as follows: DGGITQSPKYLFRKEGQNVTLSCEQNLNHDAMYWYRQDPGQGLRLIYYSQIVNDFQKGDIAEGYSVSREKKESFPLTVTSAQKNPTAFYLCASSREQGTGYTFGSGTRLTVV.

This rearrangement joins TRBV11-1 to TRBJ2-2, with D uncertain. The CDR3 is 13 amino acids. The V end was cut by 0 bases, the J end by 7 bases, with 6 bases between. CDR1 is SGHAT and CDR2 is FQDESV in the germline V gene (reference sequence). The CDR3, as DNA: TGTGCCAGCAGCTTAGCGCGGATCGGGGAGCTGTTTTTT. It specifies CASSLARIGELFF.

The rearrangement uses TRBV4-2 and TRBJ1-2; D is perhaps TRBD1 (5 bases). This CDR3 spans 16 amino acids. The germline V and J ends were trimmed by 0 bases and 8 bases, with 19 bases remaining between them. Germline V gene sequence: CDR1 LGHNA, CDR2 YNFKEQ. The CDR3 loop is CASSQESGGQGGGYTF. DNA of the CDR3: TGTGCCAGCAGCCAAGAGTCAGGTGGGCAGGGAGGCGGCTACACCTTC.

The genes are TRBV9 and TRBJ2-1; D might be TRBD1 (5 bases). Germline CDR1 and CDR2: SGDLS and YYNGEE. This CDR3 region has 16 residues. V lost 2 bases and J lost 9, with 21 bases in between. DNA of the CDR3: TGTGCCAGCAGCGTCGTACAGGTTCCGACTTATGGTGAGCAGTTCTTC. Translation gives CASSVVQVPTYGEQFF. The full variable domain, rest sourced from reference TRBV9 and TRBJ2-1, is DSGVTQTPKHLITATGQRVTLRCSPRSGDLSVYWYQQSLDQGLQFLIQYYNGEERAKGNILERFSAQQFPDLHSELNLSSLELGDSALYFCASSVVQVPTYGEQFFGPGTRLTVL.